The entry below describes one T cell receptor beta chain. The source of the sample is a study of blood T cell repertoires in COVID-19. Looking at the study overall: The samples span acute and convalescent COVID-19 from the United States, Italy and Spain. The analysed material was cDNA or gDNA that came from T cells, B-cell-depleted T cells, or PBMCs.

The germline V gene has CDR1 SGHAT and CDR2 FQNNGV. The CDR3 spans 16 residues. The germline V and J ends were trimmed by 6 bases and 1 base, with 15 bases remaining between them. Original processing notes: Reference gene primers were amplified, and this amplification served to estimate nucleated cell counts. TCRdb's table, derived via immunoSEQ multiplex PCR, lists solely in-frame clones and lacks some. V, J and clone size reflect that table, while D and trimming were determined from the DNA. This sample has about 360,000 clones, with roughly 86% found just once. The sequence was obtained from a human donor with acute or convalescent COVID-19. The donor label of this sample is uncertain. Sequencing was performed on peripheral blood. The J gene is TRBJ2-2, the V gene TRBV11-2, with D perhaps matching TRBD2 (6 bases). In DNA form, the CDR3 reads TGTGCCAGCAGGAAAATCCGGGACTTGAACACCGGGGAGCTGTTTTTT. Amino acid sequence: CASRKIRDLNTGELFF.